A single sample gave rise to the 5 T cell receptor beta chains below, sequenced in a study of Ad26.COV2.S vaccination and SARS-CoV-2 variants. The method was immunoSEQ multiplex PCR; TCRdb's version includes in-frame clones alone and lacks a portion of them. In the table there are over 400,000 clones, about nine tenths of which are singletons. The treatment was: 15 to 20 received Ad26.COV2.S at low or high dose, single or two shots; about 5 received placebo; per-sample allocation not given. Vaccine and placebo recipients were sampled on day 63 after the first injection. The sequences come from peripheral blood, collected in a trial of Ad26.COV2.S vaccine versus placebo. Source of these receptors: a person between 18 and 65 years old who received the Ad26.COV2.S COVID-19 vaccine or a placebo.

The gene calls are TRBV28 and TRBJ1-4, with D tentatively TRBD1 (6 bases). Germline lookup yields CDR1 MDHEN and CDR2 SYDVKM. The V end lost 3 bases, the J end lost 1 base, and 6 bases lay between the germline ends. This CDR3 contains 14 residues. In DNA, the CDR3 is TGTGCCAGCAGTTTGGGACAAACTAATGAAAAACTGTTTTTT. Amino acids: CASSLGQTNEKLFF.

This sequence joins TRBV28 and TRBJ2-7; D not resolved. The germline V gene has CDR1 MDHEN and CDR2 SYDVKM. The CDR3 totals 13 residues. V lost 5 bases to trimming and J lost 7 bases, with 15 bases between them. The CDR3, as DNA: TGTGCCAGCAGTCACAAAAGGACCACTGAGCAGTACTTC. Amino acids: CASSHKRTTEQYF.

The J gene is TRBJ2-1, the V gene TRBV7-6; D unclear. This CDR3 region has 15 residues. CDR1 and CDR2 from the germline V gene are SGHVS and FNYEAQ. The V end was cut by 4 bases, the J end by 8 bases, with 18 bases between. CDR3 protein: CASSSPTDTFDEQFF. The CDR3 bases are TGTGCCAGCAGCTCCCCAACAGACACTTTCGATGAGCAGTTCTTC.

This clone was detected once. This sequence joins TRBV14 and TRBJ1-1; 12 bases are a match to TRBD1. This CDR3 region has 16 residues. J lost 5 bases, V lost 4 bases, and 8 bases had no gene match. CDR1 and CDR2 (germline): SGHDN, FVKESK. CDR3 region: CASSPWDRGRRTEAFF. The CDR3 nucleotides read TGTGCCAGCAGCCCCTGGGACAGGGGGCGCAGGACTGAAGCTTTCTTT.

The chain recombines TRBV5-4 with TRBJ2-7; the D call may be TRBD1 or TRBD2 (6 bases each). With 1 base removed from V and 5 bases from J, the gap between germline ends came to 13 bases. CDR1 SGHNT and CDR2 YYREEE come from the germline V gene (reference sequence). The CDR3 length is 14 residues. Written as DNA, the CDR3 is TGTGCCAGCAGCTTGCCTTTGGGGGGCCACGAGCAGTACTTC. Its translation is CASSLPLGGHEQYF.